The T cell receptor (beta chain) under discussion was sequenced for a study of OX40 agonist ivuxolimab in advanced cancers. Study information: Patients treated during dose escalation were battling hepatocellular carcinoma, melanoma, renal cell or head and neck cancer.

With respect to this clone: Its specificity is unknown.

Study-wide results and caveats: Researchers did not establish what antigens the expanded peripheral T cells target.

Some clones are missing from TCRdb's copy, which holds only in-frame ones; the method was immunoSEQ multiplex PCR. The sample consists of more than 65,000 clones, 85% to 90% of them appearing once. CDR3 length: 13 residues. The ends lost 6 bases at V and 6 bases at J; junction bases unmatched: 4. Germline loops: CDR1 SQVTM, CDR2 ANQGSEA. The sampling schedule covered blood at baseline, cycle 4 day 1, and cycle 7 day 1. This specimen was CD4+ or CD8+ T cells sorted from blood, taken in a trial of the OX40 agonist ivuxolimab. This TCR was recovered from an adult with an advanced solid tumor such as melanoma, head and neck, liver or kidney cancer. This chain joins TRBV29-1 and TRBJ2-2; 10 positions match TRBD1. Here the CDR3 reads CSVRTGGAGELFF. For the CDR3, the DNA is TGCAGCGTCCGGACAGGGGGGGCCGGGGAGCTGTTTTTT.